This T cell receptor beta chain emerged from a study of OX40 agonist ivuxolimab in advanced cancers. Study conclusions and caveats: By week 6 at 0.1 to 3.0 mg/kg, blood CD4+ and CD8+ T cells had expanded clonally. Specificity for antigen went undetermined in the expanded peripheral T cells.

The V end was cut by 3 bases, the J end by 5 bases, with 8 bases between. CDR1 and CDR2 (germline): KGHSH, LQKENI. The CDR3 loop spans 12 amino acids. Assay used: immunoSEQ multiplex PCR; TCRdb lists only in-frame clones, some missing. The data show approximately 75,000 clones, roughly 80% seen once. This clone has only one observation. Its antigen is unknown. If patients had autoimmune disease history or systemic immunosuppression, they were excluded. This TCR derives from an adult with an advanced solid tumor such as melanoma, head and neck, liver or kidney cancer. The sample in question was CD4+ or CD8+ T cells sorted from blood, obtained in a trial of the OX40 agonist ivuxolimab. This chain joins TRBV18 and TRBJ2-7; no definite D call. The chain's CDR3 is CASSPTADEQYF. CDR3 bases: TGTGCCAGCTCACCGACGGCGGACGAGCAGTACTTC.